Each of the 28 T cell receptor beta chains below was sequenced from the same sample in a study of vaccination and CD4 T cells after COVID-19. Treatment noted: roughly 10-day PBMC culture with coronavirus spike peptide pools or control peptides (ViraFEST assay). Sequencing of DNA taken from cultured CD4+ T cells relied on the Oncomine TCR Beta short-read assay. Using its own MiXCR run on the PCR reads, TCRdb lists one record per CDR3 protein. The data show 12,000 or so distinct CDR3 sequences, approximately 43% seen once. These receptors lack a known antigen. The sample comprised CD4+ T cells from blood, cultured in vitro. Source of these receptors: a human donor who had recovered from COVID-19.

This clonotype appeared a few times. The chain has TRBV2 and TRBJ1-2; perhaps TRBD1 as D (6 bases). V lost 0 bases and J 8 bases, leaving 25 bases between the germline ends. This CDR3 has 18 amino acids. Germline V CDR1 and CDR2: SNHLY, FYNNEI. CDR3: CASSEAPNRSTGTKGYTF. DNA for the CDR3: TGTGCCAGCAGTGAAGCGCCCAACCGCTCGACAGGTACGAAAGGCTACACCTTC.

This clonotype was seen once. The CDR3: CASSPSPPARGEQYF. The CDR3 DNA reads as TGTGCCAGCAGCCCCTCCCCGCCGGCCAGGGGTGAGCAGTACTTC. The chain employs TRBV7-2 and TRBJ2-7; D is possibly TRBD1 (6 bases). The CDR3 contains 15 residues. Trimming shortened V by 5 bases and J by 7 bases, and 21 bases separated the two germline ends. Germline CDR1 and CDR2: SGHTA and FQGNSA.

The chain couples TRBV27 to TRBJ1-5; perhaps TRBD1 as D (6 bases). CDR3 length: 16 residues. The germline V gene encodes CDR1 MNHEY and CDR2 SMNVEV (reference sequence). V was trimmed by 5 bases and J by 1 base, leaving 15 bases between them. The CDR3 DNA is TGTGCCAGCAGTCCCGGGACAACGGCCAGCAATCAGCCCCAGCATTTT. It specifies CASSPGTTASNQPQHF.

The rearrangement joins TRBV5-1 to TRBJ2-7; 8 nucleotides align to TRBD2. The CDR3 covers 14 residues. V lost 6 bases to trimming and J lost 3 bases; unmatched junction nucleotides: 8. The V gene's germline CDR1 is SGHRS and CDR2 YFSETQ. The DNA of the CDR3 is TGCGCCAGCAAGGGCGGGGGGACCATCTACGAGCAGTACTTC. It encodes CASKGGGTIYEQYF.

The chain uses TRBV24-1 and TRBJ2-1, with D possibly being TRBD1 (5 bases). Trimming shortened V by 7 bases and J by 2 bases, and 14 bases separated the two germline ends. Germline CDR1 KGHDR, CDR2 SFDVKD. The CDR3 runs to 15 residues. The CDR3 protein is CATRAGNGPYNEQFF. In nucleotides, the CDR3 is TGTGCCACCAGGGCAGGGAACGGCCCCTACAATGAGCAGTTCTTC.

The chain uses TRBV20-1 and TRBJ2-2; 8 positions match TRBD2. CDR1 and CDR2 from the germline V gene are DFQATT and SNEGSKA (reference sequence). The ends lost 2 bases at V and 7 bases at J; junction bases unmatched: 12. The CDR3 covers 16 residues. Here the CDR3 reads CSARQPNSGVSGELFF. CDR3 DNA: TGCAGTGCTAGACAACCTAATAGCGGGGTGAGCGGGGAGCTGTTTTTT.

This clonotype is judged medium-sized. The CDR3 loop is CSARGSTSGSDSGNTIYF. For the CDR3, the DNA is TGCAGTGCTAGGGGTTCCACTTCAGGGAGCGACTCTGGAAACACCATATATTTT. The chain is built from TRBV20-1 and TRBJ1-3; D perhaps matches TRBD1 (5 bases). The CDR3 contains 18 residues. V shed 3 bases and J shed 0 bases, with 21 bases lying between them. Germline CDR1 and CDR2: DFQATT and SNEGSKA (reference sequence).

J is TRBJ2-3 and V is TRBV7-8; possible D gene TRBD2, 5 bases. CDR3 length: 14 residues. The V gene lost 5 bases and the J gene lost 7 bases, with 16 bases spanning the gap. Germline V gives CDR1 SGHVS, CDR2 FQNEAQ. The CDR3 nucleotides are TGTGCCAGCAGCCACAGCCAGGCGGGCTATACGCAGTATTTT. It codes for CASSHSQAGYTQYF.

This clonotype has only a few counts. The V and J genes are TRBV20-1 and TRBJ2-7, with 8 bases fitting TRBD1. The CDR3 loop spans 13 amino acids. Germline lookup yields CDR1 DFQATT and CDR2 SNEGSKA (reference sequence). Unmatched junction bases numbered 4, after V lost 3 bases and J lost 3 bases. This CDR3 reads CSASPGQDYEQYF. CDR3 in DNA: TGCAGTGCTAGCCCGGGACAGGACTACGAGCAGTACTTC.

CDR3 sequence reads: CALRGTAGGGYTF. As DNA, the CDR3 is TGTGCCCTACGCGGAACGGCCGGGGGTGGCTACACCTTC. V gene TRBV12-3 or TRBV12-4 combines with J gene TRBJ1-2; TRBD1 might be the D (5 bases). Trimming took 11 bases from V and 7 from J, leaving 20 bases between them. This CDR3 is 13 amino acids long.

Concerning this clonotype itself: Relative to the germline gene, one junction end is altered; a read error may explain this. The chain is built from TRBV24-1 and TRBJ1-2, with D hard to call. CDR3 size: 13 residues. Germline V gene lookup returns CDR1 KGHDR and CDR2 SFDVKD. The CDR3 sequence is CATSDYRGDGCTF. The CDR3 bases are TGTGCCACCAGTGATTACAGAGGTGATGGCTGCACCTTC.

The chain joins TRBV2 to TRBJ1-2, with 8 bases aligning to TRBD1. Trimming took 8 bases from V and 10 from J; bases not matched to a gene: 15. CDR3 length: 14 amino acids. The germline CDR1 and CDR2 sequences are SNHLY and FYNNEI. Here the CDR3 DNA reads TGTGCCAGCTTTGACGTCCGGGACAGGTTTCCCTACACCTTC. As protein: CASFDVRDRFPYTF. The full variable domain, rest sourced from reference TRBV2 and TRBJ1-2, is EPEVTQTPSHQVTQMGQEVILRCVPISNHLYFYWYRQILGQKVEFLVSFYNNEISEKSEIFDDQFSVERPDGSNFTLKIRSTKLEDSAMYFCASFDVRDRFPYTFGSGTRLTVV.

This clonotype came up a few times. The chain is built from TRBV20-1 and TRBJ1-2; D remains ambiguous. V gave up 5 bases and J gave up 4 bases, with 20 bases separating them. The germline CDR1 and CDR2 sequences are DFQATT and SNEGSKA (reference sequence). This CDR3 comprises 15 residues. The CDR3: CSADDGVLGPYGYTF. In DNA, the CDR3 is TGCAGTGCTGACGATGGGGTGTTAGGACCCTATGGCTACACCTTC.

In this sample, this clonotype turned up a few times. The gene calls are TRBV5-5 and TRBJ1-5, with D hard to call. The CDR3 covers 15 residues. V lost 3 bases and J lost 0, with 10 bases in between. Germline loops: CDR1 SGHKS, CDR2 YYEKEE (reference sequence). CDR3 nucleotides: TGTGCCAGCAGCTCCCTGGGATATAGCAATCAGCCCCAGCATTTT. It yields the protein CASSSLGYSNQPQHF.

The chain combines TRBV6-2 or TRBV6-3 with TRBJ1-1, with a weak D call TRBD1 (6 bases). The CDR3 loop spans 17 amino acids. Trimming stripped 6 bases from V and 0 bases from J, with 20 bases between. Per the germline V gene, CDR1 is MNHEY and CDR2 is SVGEGT. In nucleotides, the CDR3 is TGTGCCAGCAGCGCAACAGGGATACCACGGTTGAACACTGAAGCTTTCTTT. This translates into CASSATGIPRLNTEAFF.

Relative to its sample, this clonotype is large. One junction end does not reproduce the germline sequence, and a read error may be involved. The rearrangement links TRBV7-7 to TRBJ2-5; TRBD2 matches 11 bases. CDR1 SSHAT and CDR2 FNYEAQ come from the germline V gene (reference sequence). The CDR3 is made up of 16 amino acids. CDR3 DNA sequence: TGTGCTAGCAGCTTAGGTAGCGGGGGGGCCGGGGAGACCCAGTACTTC. It codes for CASSLGSGGAGETQYF.

This chain connects TRBV10-2 to TRBJ2-5; 11 bases agree with TRBD2. V was clipped by 8 bases and J by 1 base; unmatched bases: 12. The CDR3 is made up of 17 amino acids. The germline V gene has CDR1 WSHSY and CDR2 SAAADI. CDR3 bases: TGCGCCAGCTCCCGACCCTCCGGGACTAGCGGCCAAGAGACCCAGTACTTC. Its protein is CASSRPSGTSGQETQYF.

This chain joins TRBV11-2 and TRBJ1-2; D possibly corresponds to TRBD1 (6 bases). The germline V gene has CDR1 SGHAT and CDR2 FQNNGV. This CDR3 region has 14 residues. V was clipped by 1 base and J by 8 bases, with 14 bases between them. The CDR3 DNA follows: TGTGCCAGCAGCTTAGTTCGGGGGGCGGACGGCTACACCTTC. Its protein is CASSLVRGADGYTF.

The chain couples TRBV6-1 to TRBJ1-6, with D tentatively TRBD1 (6 bases). Looked up from germline, CDR1 is MNHNS and CDR2 is SASEGT. This CDR3 has 12 amino acids. V dropped 8 bases and J dropped 11 bases, with 13 bases sitting between them. This CDR3 reads CASRKTGTPLHF. DNA for the CDR3: TGTGCCAGCCGGAAAACAGGGACACCCCTCCACTTT.

By share, this clonotype counts as medium-sized (0.01 to 0.1%). The chain uses TRBV21-1 and TRBJ2-5; TRBD2 is taken as the D call from the table, unchecked against the DNA. TRBV21-1 is noted as a pseudogene. This CDR3 region has 16 residues. The CDR3 loop reads CASSKVPGLGQETQYF. CDR3 nucleotide sequence: TGTGCCAGCAGCAAAGTCCCTGGACTGGGACAAGAGACCCAGTACTTC.

The chain recombines TRBV5-1 with TRBJ1-2; D unclear. V lost 3 bases, J lost 3 bases, and 12 bases lay in between. Germline values: CDR1 SGHRS, CDR2 YFSETQ. CDR3 length: 14 amino acids. The DNA for the CDR3 is TGCGCCAGCAGCTGGGGTCAAGGGTACTATGGCTACACCTTC. It yields the protein CASSWGQGYYGYTF. Complete variable domain (other parts from reference TRBV5-1 and TRBJ1-2): KAGVTQTPRYLIKTRGQQVTLSCSPISGHRSVSWYQQTPGQGLQFLFEYFSETQRNKGNFPGRFSGRQFSNSRSEMNVSTLELGDSALYLCASSWGQGYYGYTFGSGTRLTVV.

The chain uses TRBV12-3 or TRBV12-4 and TRBJ1-1; TRBD1 matches 8 bases. CDR3 size: 14 residues. V lost 6 bases to trimming and J lost 4 bases; unmatched junction nucleotides: 7. The CDR3 DNA reads as TGTGCCAGCAGGAGGACAGGGAGTGGCACTGAAGCTTTCTTT. As protein: CASRRTGSGTEAFF.

The V call is TRBV20-1, the J call TRBJ2-3; D might be TRBD2 (6 bases). From germline, CDR1 is DFQATT and CDR2 SNEGSKA (reference sequence). The CDR3 loop spans 13 amino acids. V lost 3 bases to trimming and J lost 1 base, with 8 bases between them. The CDR3 region has the DNA TGCAGTGCTAGTACTAGCCGCACAGATACGCAGTATTTT. Protein sequence: CSASTSRTDTQYF.

This chain links TRBV20-1 with TRBJ2-1; TRBD2 agrees at 8 bases. The CDR3 covers 15 residues. Germline CDR1 reads DFQATT; CDR2 reads SNEGSKA (reference sequence). V lost 3 bases, J lost 5 bases, and 9 bases stayed unmatched. The CDR3 loop reads CSARIQRGRNNEQFF. DNA of the CDR3: TGCAGTGCTAGGATCCAGCGGGGGCGGAACAATGAGCAGTTCTTC.

This clonotype was counted a few times. The chain couples TRBV24-1 to TRBJ1-5, with 7 positions matching TRBD1. Germline loops: CDR1 KGHDR, CDR2 SFDVKD. Trimming cost V 2 bases and J 0 bases; bases outside gene matches: 3. The CDR3 has 16 amino acids. The CDR3 DNA reads TGTGCCACCAGTGATTCCCGACAGGGTAGCAATCAGCCCCAGCATTTT. Translation gives CATSDSRQGSNQPQHF.

There are a few counts of this clonotype. This chain connects TRBV6-5 to TRBJ1-1; no definite D call. The CDR3 has 13 residues. V lost 2 bases and J 6 bases, leaving 10 bases between the germline ends. Germline loops: CDR1 MNHEY, CDR2 SVGAGI. CDR3 loop: CASSYDGNPEAFF. The DNA for the CDR3 is TGTGCCAGCAGTTACGACGGCAACCCTGAAGCTTTCTTT.

The table lists this clonotype with a few counts. The rearrangement uses TRBV27 and TRBJ1-5; 7 bases line up with TRBD1. There are 15 residues in the CDR3. Germline assignment: CDR1 MNHEY and CDR2 SMNVEV (reference sequence). J gave up 3 bases and V 7 bases, and 9 bases lay outside the gene matches. The DNA for the CDR3 is TGTGCCAGCATGGATCTACAGGGGAACAATCAGCCCCAGCATTTT. This codes for CASMDLQGNNQPQHF.

This sequence joins TRBV5-4 and TRBJ2-3; TRBD2 aligns across 10 bases. Germline V gene sequence: CDR1 SGHNT, CDR2 YYREEE (reference sequence). CDR3 size: 17 residues. V lost 4 bases, J lost 2 bases, and 10 bases stayed unmatched. The CDR3 spells CASSPPLAGDSTDTQYF. The CDR3 nucleotides are TGTGCCAGCAGCCCGCCCCTAGCGGGGGATTCCACAGATACGCAGTATTTT.